Presented here are 14 T cell receptor beta chains from one specimen sequenced in a study of cytomegalovirus exposure and HLA in healthy donors. 13 Jbeta primers and 60 Vbeta primers were used for the PCR. Profiling relied on immunoSEQ multiplex PCR, and the TCRdb table lists in-frame clones only, not all of them. The profile covers some 150,000 clones, with about 74% appearing a single time and 4.3% taken by the ten largest. The material sequenced was PBMCs. All receptors come from a man between 18 and 29 years old in good health and CMV-seropositive.

The rearrangement joins TRBV2 to TRBJ1-5; 8 bases fit TRBD1. This CDR3 comprises 15 residues. CDR1 SNHLY and CDR2 FYNNEI come from the germline V gene. The trim removed 4 bases at V and 1 base at J, leaving 3 bases unmatched. The CDR3 protein is CASSGQGLSNQPQHF. CDR3 nucleotide sequence: TGTGCCAGCAGTGGACAGGGGTTGAGCAATCAGCCCCAGCATTTT.

The chain carries TRBV27 and TRBJ1-1, with D possibly matching TRBD1 (6 bases). This CDR3 is built from 16 residues. The germline V gene has CDR1 MNHEY and CDR2 SMNVEV (reference sequence). Trimming cost V 2 bases and J 3 bases, with 16 bases left between them. The DNA of the CDR3 is TGTGCCAGCAGTTTAATCACAGGGAAATTGGACACTGAAGCTTTCTTT. Translation: CASSLITGKLDTEAFF.

The chain links TRBV2 to TRBJ2-2; 12 positions match TRBD2. Germline CDR1 SNHLY, CDR2 FYNNEI. The V gene end was trimmed by 7 bases and the J gene end by 5 bases; junction bases not matched to a gene: 8. The CDR3 is 16 residues long. The CDR3 coding sequence is TGTGCCAGCAAGGCTAGCGGGGGGGCCGGAACCGGGGAGCTGTTTTTT. Translating gives CASKASGGAGTGELFF.

This chain connects TRBV19 to TRBJ1-2; a possible D gene is TRBD1 (6 bases). Trimming removed 3 bases from V and 4 bases from J, with 12 bases in between. The CDR3 contains 14 residues. CDR1 LNHDA and CDR2 SQIVND come from the germline V gene (reference sequence). The CDR3 bases are TGTGCCAGTAGTATGACAGGCGGACCCTATGGCTACACCTTC. The encoded protein is CASSMTGGPYGYTF.

In this sample, this clone turned up a few times. This chain joins TRBV7-2 and TRBJ1-2; D uncertain. The CDR3 has 15 amino acids. Trimming removed 1 base from V and 6 bases from J, with 15 bases in between. The germline CDR1 and CDR2 sequences are SGHTA and FQGNSA. CDR3 residues: CASSLGLGRADGYTF. CDR3 sequence (DNA): TGTGCCAGCAGCTTAGGTTTAGGGAGGGCTGATGGCTACACCTTC.

V usage is TRBV28 and J usage is TRBJ2-3, with 7 bases matching TRBD2. The V segment lost 4 bases and the J segment 8 bases; nucleotides outside the gene matches: 15. The CDR3 is made up of 16 amino acids. CDR1 is MDHEN and CDR2 is SYDVKM in the germline V gene. In DNA, the CDR3 is TGTGCCAGCAGTTCCCCCGGCGCGGGAGAGGGAGTTACGCAGTATTTT. Translating gives CASSSPGAGEGVTQYF.

This rearrangement joins TRBV9 to TRBJ2-7, with 11 bases that match TRBD2. Trimming took 4 bases from V and 4 from J; bases not matched to a gene: 4. CDR1 SGDLS and CDR2 YYNGEE come from the germline V gene. This CDR3 is 14 amino acids long. The CDR3 region is CASSPGLAEYEQYF. Written as DNA, the CDR3 is TGTGCCAGCAGCCCGGGACTAGCGGAATACGAGCAGTACTTC.

This clone was counted a single time. The chain links TRBV7-3 to TRBJ2-7; 8 bases line up with TRBD1. In germline, CDR1 is SGHTA, CDR2 FQGTGA. This CDR3 contains 14 residues. Unmatched junction bases numbered 4, after V lost 2 bases and J lost 4 bases. CDR3 sequence reads: CASSLGTGQYEQYF. CDR3 sequence (DNA): TGTGCCAGCAGCTTAGGGACAGGACAATACGAGCAGTACTTC.

The chain employs TRBV5-1 and TRBJ2-7; a weak D match, TRBD2 (6 bases). The CDR3 runs 15 residues. Germline loops: CDR1 SGHRS, CDR2 YFSETQ. The ends were cut back, 0 bases at V and 5 bases at J, with 15 bases in the middle. CDR3 nucleotide sequence: TGCGCCAGCAGCTTGGGTGGCGGGATCGTTCACGAGCAGTACTTC. Its protein is CASSLGGGIVHEQYF.

In its sample, this clone was seen once. The gene calls are TRBV10-3 and TRBJ2-7; D might be TRBD2 (6 bases). CDR3 size: 15 residues. The germline V and J ends were trimmed by 0 bases and 2 bases, with 11 bases remaining between them. The V gene's germline CDR1 is ENHRY and CDR2 SYGVKD. The CDR3: CAISESGGETYEQYF. CDR3 sequence (DNA): TGTGCCATCAGTGAGTCAGGCGGGGAGACCTACGAGCAGTACTTC.

The rearrangement joins TRBV5-8 to TRBJ2-2, with TRBD1 identical over 11 bases. The CDR3 is 18 residues long. The germline V gene has CDR1 SGHTS and CDR2 YDEGEE. V gave up 1 base and J gave up 0 bases; unmatched junction bases: 5. The chain's CDR3 is CASSLSRDRGTNTGELFF. In nucleotides, the CDR3 is TGTGCCAGCAGCTTGTCCAGGGACAGGGGGACGAACACCGGGGAGCTGTTTTTT.

This chain uses TRBV6-5 with TRBJ1-2; D is perhaps TRBD1 (6 bases). The CDR3 covers 14 residues. Trimming removed 2 bases from V and 5 bases from J, with 12 bases in between. The germline gives CDR1 MNHEY, CDR2 SVGAGI. CDR3 sequence (DNA): TGTGCCAGCAGTTACGGACAGCAAAATTATGGCTACACCTTC. This codes for CASSYGQQNYGYTF.

The sample holds one count of this clone. CDR3: CSAGGGSYNEQFF. CDR3 sequence (DNA): TGCAGCGCTGGGGGGGGCTCATACAATGAGCAGTTCTTC. The chain has TRBV29-1 and TRBJ2-1; D may be TRBD2 (7 bases). This CDR3 contains 13 residues. CDR1 and CDR2 from the germline V gene are SQVTM and ANQGSEA. V was shortened by 7 bases and J by 4 bases, with 14 bases between the two germline ends.

CDR3 nucleotide sequence: TGTGCCAGCAGCCCCCAGGGGGCCGGCAATCAGCCCCAGCATTTT. Amino acid sequence: CASSPQGAGNQPQHF. This chain connects TRBV28 to TRBJ1-5, with 8 bases lining up with TRBD1. The CDR3 length is 15 residues. The V gene's germline CDR1 is MDHEN and CDR2 SYDVKM. Germline trimming cut 6 bases from V and 2 bases from J; bases unmatched to any gene: 6.